What follows are 27 T cell receptor beta chains derived from one specimen sequenced in a study of blood T cell repertoires in COVID-19. Only in-frame clones appear in the TCRdb table, and some are missing; sequencing was by immunoSEQ multiplex PCR. Here the sample spans about 230,000 clones, roughly nine tenths being singletons. Sequencing used PBMCs or T cells enriched from blood (not recorded which). All receptors derive from a woman aged 30 to 39 with acute COVID-19.

This rearrangement joins TRBV11-2 to TRBJ1-1; D unresolved. V lost 6 bases to trimming and J lost 6 bases, with 23 bases between them. The germline V gene encodes CDR1 SGHAT and CDR2 FQNNGV. The CDR3 sequence is 16 residues long. The CDR3 loop is CASSYEPSRSSPEAFF. The CDR3 DNA sequence: TGTGCCAGCAGTTACGAACCCTCGCGGAGCTCCCCTGAAGCTTTCTTT. The variable domain in full, with the rest retrieved from reference TRBV11-2 and TRBJ1-1, is EAGVAQSPRYKIIEKRQSVAFWCNPISGHATLYWYQQILGQGPKLLIQFQNNGVVDDSQLPKDRFSAERLKGVDSTLKIQPAKLEDSAVYLCASSYEPSRSSPEAFFGQGTRLTVV.

V gene TRBV7-9 combines with J gene TRBJ2-7; TRBD1 matches 10 bases. The CDR3 sequence is 19 residues long. The V and J ends lost 1 base and 1 base, in that order; junction bases with no gene match: 13. Germline CDR1 reads SEHNR; CDR2 reads FQNEAQ (reference sequence). The CDR3, as DNA: TGTGCCAGCAGCTTAGGACAGGGGGCGATTGGTGGGGCTTCCTACGAGCAGTACTTC. Protein sequence: CASSLGQGAIGGASYEQYF.

As DNA, the CDR3 is TGTGCCAGCAGCTCACCGGGACAGGGATCCTACGAGCAGTACTTC. This gives the protein CASSSPGQGSYEQYF. The genes are TRBV5-5 and TRBJ2-7, with 9 bases that match TRBD1. Trimming removed 3 bases from V and 1 base from J; junction bases left unmatched: 5. Per the germline V gene, CDR1 is SGHKS and CDR2 is YYEKEE (reference sequence). The CDR3 is made up of 15 amino acids.

The chain joins TRBV2 to TRBJ1-1, with D maybe TRBD1 (5 bases). V was pared by 6 bases and J by 1 base, with 12 bases between. CDR3 length equals 14 residues. Germline assignment: CDR1 SNHLY and CDR2 FYNNEI. CDR3 DNA: TGTGCCAGCAGCAACAGGTTCTCGAACACTGAAGCTTTCTTT. Its protein product is CASSNRFSNTEAFF.

The J gene is TRBJ2-7, the V gene TRBV7-9, with 11 bases lining up with TRBD2. V was pared by 1 base and J by 4 bases, with 3 bases of the junction left unmatched. CDR3 size: 15 residues. Germline CDR1 and CDR2: SEHNR and FQNEAQ (reference sequence). This CDR3 reads CASSLGTSGYYEQYF. The CDR3 DNA reads as TGTGCCAGCAGCTTAGGGACTAGCGGGTATTACGAGCAGTACTTC.

This clone showed up just a few times. The chain carries TRBV19 and TRBJ2-7, with a possible D match to TRBD1 (6 bases). This CDR3 comprises 13 residues. V was cut by 6 bases and J by 2 bases, with 11 bases left in between. Germline V lookup: CDR1 LNHDA, CDR2 SQIVND (reference sequence). This CDR3 reads CASSPWGPYEQYF. In DNA form, the CDR3 reads TGTGCCAGTAGCCCCTGGGGGCCCTACGAGCAGTACTTC. Full variable domain (rest looked up from reference TRBV19 and TRBJ2-7): DGGITQSPKYLFRKEGQNVTLSCEQNLNHDAMYWYRQDPGQGLRLIYYSQIVNDFQKGDIAEGYSVSREKKESFPLTVTSAQKNPTAFYLCASSPWGPYEQYFGPGTRLTVT.

This sequence joins TRBV5-1 and TRBJ1-1; D is ambiguous. The germline V and J ends were trimmed by 1 base and 7 bases, with 11 bases remaining between them. CDR1 and CDR2 from the germline V gene are SGHRS and YFSETQ. This CDR3 is built from 13 residues. In nucleotides, the CDR3 is TGCGCCAGCAGCTTGCGAGTAACGGGTGAAGCTTTCTTT. Translating gives CASSLRVTGEAFF. Complete variable domain (other parts from reference TRBV5-1 and TRBJ1-1): KAGVTQTPRYLIKTRGQQVTLSCSPISGHRSVSWYQQTPGQGLQFLFEYFSETQRNKGNFPGRFSGRQFSNSRSEMNVSTLELGDSALYLCASSLRVTGEAFFGQGTRLTVV.

V and J are TRBV9 and TRBJ2-2; 8 nucleotides match TRBD2. There are 16 residues in the CDR3. Germline loops: CDR1 SGDLS, CDR2 YYNGEE. V dropped 2 bases and J dropped 0; count of bases not matched to a gene: 3. DNA of the CDR3: TGTGCCAGCAGCGTGGCAGCGGGGGCGAACACCGGGGAGCTGTTTTTT. This sequence encodes CASSVAAGANTGELFF. Supplemented by reference TRBV9 and TRBJ2-2, the full variable domain reads DSGVTQTPKHLITATGQRVTLRCSPRSGDLSVYWYQQSLDQGLQFLIQYYNGEERAKGNILERFSAQQFPDLHSELNLSSLELGDSALYFCASSVAAGANTGELFFGEGSRLTVL.

This clone was seen only once. The chain has TRBV11-3 and TRBJ2-3, with D perhaps TRBD1 (6 bases). The CDR3 is 12 residues long. Trimming shortened V by 5 bases and J by 3 bases, and 6 bases separated the two germline ends. Looked up from germline, CDR1 is SGHNT and CDR2 is YENEEA. The CDR3 DNA reads as TGTGCCAGCAGCGACAGGACAGATACGCAGTATTTT. Protein sequence: CASSDRTDTQYF.

The J gene is TRBJ1-6, the V gene TRBV24-1, with D unresolved. The V end was cut by 2 bases, the J end by 10 bases, with 5 bases between. This CDR3 is 12 amino acids long. CDR1 is KGHDR, CDR2 SFDVKD, per germline. The CDR3 is CATSDSGSPLHF. The CDR3 region has the DNA TGTGCCACCAGTGATTCGGGGTCACCCCTCCACTTT.

The chain is built from TRBV30 and TRBJ1-1; D might be TRBD1 (6 bases). The CDR3 is 13 amino acids. Germline V gives CDR1 GTSNPN, CDR2 SVGIG (reference sequence). The V and J ends lost 8 bases and 4 bases respectively, with 17 bases between them. In DNA, the CDR3 is TGTGCCCGACAACAGGGCGAGGCCACTGAAGCTTTCTTT. It codes for CARQQGEATEAFF.

V and J are TRBV9 and TRBJ2-6; D gene uncertain. The germline gives CDR1 SGDLS, CDR2 YYNGEE. V lost 0 bases to trimming and J lost 1 base, with 5 bases between them. The CDR3 is made up of 15 amino acids. CDR3 in amino acids: CASSVGTSGANVLTF. Written as DNA, the CDR3 is TGTGCCAGCAGCGTAGGTACTTCTGGGGCCAACGTCCTGACTTTC.

This clone was seen once. The chain has TRBV5-1 and TRBJ2-1, with TRBD2 matching over 11 bases. J lost 3 bases, V lost 3 bases, and 5 bases had no gene match. Per germline, CDR1 SGHRS and CDR2 YFSETQ. The CDR3 is 16 amino acids. Written as DNA, the CDR3 is TGCGCCAGCAGCTCAGGACTAGCGGGTATCTACAATGAGCAGTTCTTC. Its protein product is CASSSGLAGIYNEQFF.

The chain recombines TRBV2 with TRBJ2-3; 10 nucleotides agree with TRBD2. V was clipped by 5 bases and J by 6 bases; unmatched bases: 11. The CDR3 sequence is 16 residues long. Germline V gives CDR1 SNHLY, CDR2 FYNNEI. CDR3 loop: CASSRSRTSGRDTQYF. Written as DNA, the CDR3 is TGTGCCAGCAGTCGAAGTCGGACTAGCGGACGTGATACGCAGTATTTT.

The rearrangement uses TRBV28 and TRBJ1-1; 9 positions match TRBD1. With V trimmed by 4 bases and J by 5 bases, 14 bases remained unmatched. Germline V lookup: CDR1 MDHEN, CDR2 SYDVKM. This CDR3 has 17 residues. This CDR3 is CASSSPWDREKRTEAFF. As DNA, the CDR3 is TGTGCCAGCAGTTCCCCTTGGGACAGGGAAAAGAGAACTGAAGCTTTCTTT.

The V call is TRBV7-9, the J call TRBJ1-4, with 8 bases aligning to TRBD1. Trimming removed 5 bases from V and 7 bases from J; junction bases left unmatched: 6. The CDR3 contains 14 residues. Looked up from germline, CDR1 is SEHNR and CDR2 is FQNEAQ (reference sequence). CDR3 in DNA: TGTGCCAGCAGCCCGACAGGGGTCGCTGAAAAACTGTTTTTT. Translated, it gives CASSPTGVAEKLFF.

J is TRBJ2-7 and V is TRBV19; D is unclear. Between the trimmed V and J ends, which lost 3 bases and 3 bases, there was a span of 15 bases. Germline CDR1 and CDR2: LNHDA and SQIVND (reference sequence). The CDR3 sequence is 15 residues long. The CDR3 DNA sequence: TGTGCCAGTAGTATGTCCCTCACAGCTATCTACGAGCAGTACTTC. Translating gives CASSMSLTAIYEQYF.

This chain joins TRBV7-2 and TRBJ1-1; 7 nucleotides agree with TRBD1. Germline V lookup: CDR1 SGHTA, CDR2 FQGNSA. The V segment lost 3 bases and the J segment 0 bases; nucleotides outside the gene matches: 13. The CDR3 extends over 18 amino acids. CDR3 in amino acids: CASSLRQGRGRMNTEAFF. Here the CDR3 DNA reads TGTGCCAGCAGCTTGAGACAGGGTCGTGGACGCATGAACACTGAAGCTTTCTTT.

The J gene is TRBJ1-2, the V gene TRBV7-9; D is possibly TRBD1 (6 bases). The CDR3 loop spans 16 amino acids. The V end was cut by 5 bases, the J end by 2 bases, with 18 bases between. The germline CDR1 and CDR2 sequences are SEHNR and FQNEAQ (reference sequence). The chain's CDR3 is CASSQTGGARNYGYTF. CDR3 bases: TGTGCCAGCAGCCAAACTGGGGGGGCGCGGAACTATGGCTACACCTTC.

The genes are TRBV6-5 and TRBJ2-7, with TRBD1 as a possible D gene (8 bases). V gave up 11 bases and J gave up 6 bases, with 23 bases separating them. Germline loops: CDR1 MNHEY, CDR2 SVGAGI. This CDR3 comprises 14 residues. CDR3: CAATGGGLSSEQYF. Here the CDR3 DNA reads TGTGCCGCCACAGGGGGGGGCTTGAGCAGCGAGCAGTACTTC.

In this sample, this clone turned up a few times. The V call is TRBV28, the J call TRBJ1-2; 9 bases are shared with TRBD1. From germline, CDR1 is MDHEN and CDR2 SYDVKM. Germline trimming cut 5 bases from V and 5 bases from J; bases unmatched to any gene: 9. The CDR3 has 15 residues. The CDR3 protein is CASSVTTGGPYGYTF. Here the CDR3 DNA reads TGTGCCAGCAGTGTCACGACAGGGGGACCTTATGGCTACACCTTC.

CDR3 residues: CATSRDGRDTGELFF. The DNA of the CDR3 is TGTGCCACCAGCAGAGATGGTCGAGACACCGGGGAGCTGTTTTTT. The V and J genes are TRBV15 and TRBJ2-2; D is unresolved. CDR1 and CDR2 from the germline V gene are LNHNV and YYDKDF (reference sequence). V lost 0 bases and J 3 bases, leaving 8 bases between the germline ends. CDR3 length equals 15 residues.

The chain has TRBV28 and TRBJ2-2, with 7 bases that match TRBD1. CDR1 is MDHEN, CDR2 SYDVKM, per germline. The trim removed 4 bases at V and 2 bases at J, leaving 16 bases unmatched. The CDR3 consists of 19 residues. As DNA, the CDR3 is TGTGCCAGCAGTTCCACCTCTTGGACAGGAAGGGCAAACACCGGGGAGCTGTTTTTT. Its protein is CASSSTSWTGRANTGELFF.

The sample holds a few counts of this clone. CDR3 loop: CSVEDRPGGLRDTQYF. DNA of the CDR3: TGCAGCGTTGAAGATCGCCCGGGGGGGCTCAGAGATACGCAGTATTTT. The chain couples TRBV29-1 to TRBJ2-3; TRBD2 matches 8 bases. The CDR3 sequence is 16 residues long. CDR1 is SQVTM, CDR2 ANQGSEA, per germline. J gave up 5 bases and V 0 bases, and 10 bases lay outside the gene matches.

V gene TRBV11-3 combines with J gene TRBJ2-7, with a possible D match to TRBD2 (6 bases). Per germline, CDR1 SGHNT and CDR2 YENEEA. This CDR3 contains 13 residues. With 5 bases removed from V and 3 bases from J, the gap between germline ends came to 11 bases. The CDR3 DNA follows: TGTGCCAGCAGCCCCCGGGGGTTCTACGAGCAGTACTTC. Translation gives CASSPRGFYEQYF.

J is TRBJ1-5 and V is TRBV19, with 9 bases matching TRBD1. The junction had 8 bases not matched to a gene; V was cut back by 8 bases and J by 3 bases. The CDR3 is 15 residues long. Germline V gives CDR1 LNHDA, CDR2 SQIVND (reference sequence). The CDR3 DNA sequence: TGTGCCAGTGTCAGGGACAGGGACCACAATCAGCCCCAGCATTTT. Its translation is CASVRDRDHNQPQHF.

The rearrangement links TRBV18 to TRBJ1-1; no clear D. V lost 5 bases and J 1 base, leaving 8 bases between the germline ends. Germline V gene sequence: CDR1 KGHSH, CDR2 LQKENI. CDR3 length equals 13 residues. DNA of the CDR3: TGTGCCAGCTCATCGTCGAGGAACACTGAAGCTTTCTTT. Its protein product is CASSSSRNTEAFF.